Given below is one T cell receptor (beta chain) in context. The sample comes from a study of blood T cell repertoires in COVID-19. V shed 5 bases and J shed 2 bases, with 11 bases lying between them. The CDR3 consists of 14 residues. Germline lookup yields CDR1 MNHEY and CDR2 SMNVEV (reference sequence). Libraries were prepared by immunoSEQ multiplex PCR; TCRdb keeps only in-frame clonotypes and omits some of them. This sample carries around 250,000 clones, about 90% of them seen once, and the ten largest clones take 6.2%. V and J are TRBV27 and TRBJ2-3; perhaps TRBD2 as D (6 bases). The clonotype comes from a man in his 60s with acute or convalescent COVID-19. Material for sequencing was peripheral blood. CDR3 in amino acids: CASSKASDTDTQYF. In nucleotides, the CDR3 is TGTGCCAGCAGTAAGGCTAGCGACACAGATACGCAGTATTTT.